This T cell receptor (beta chain) comes out of a study of blood T cell repertoires in COVID-19. At the level of the study: COVID-19 samples from acute and convalescent phases originated in the United States, Italy and Spain. In each case, the material was cDNA or gDNA derived from T cells, B-cell-depleted T cells, or PBMCs.

Germline CDR1 is GTSNPN and CDR2 is SVGIG (reference sequence). The CDR3 totals 14 residues. The V segment lost 1 base and the J segment 4 bases; nucleotides outside the gene matches: 5. Per the study methods: Scientists estimated how many nucleated cells there were by amplifying reference gene primers. Clones were read by immunoSEQ multiplex PCR, and TCRdb kept only the in-frame ones, dropping some. Clone size and V and J calls were adopted from that table, with D and trimming inferred from the DNA. Of about 270,000 clones listed, roughly 86% are singletons. The chain recombines TRBV30 with TRBJ1-1; 8 positions agree with TRBD1. This TCR derives from a man in his forties who had recovered from COVID-19. Sequenced material: peripheral blood. CDR3 amino acids: CAWSADRVGTEAFF. The CDR3, as DNA: TGTGCCTGGAGTGCGGACAGGGTGGGCACTGAAGCTTTCTTT.